A selection of T cell receptor beta chains follows, all from one sample in a study of blood T cell repertoires in COVID-19. Only in-frame clones appear in the TCRdb table, and some are missing; sequencing was by immunoSEQ multiplex PCR. Altogether about 69,000 clones are present, approximately 80% being singletons, with the ten largest covering approximately 12%. Sequencing was done on a sample of peripheral blood. These receptors all stem from a man over 45 with COVID-19, enrolled during active disease. Both conserved end residues are trimmed from each CDR3.

v_call cdr3_aa
TRBV6-5 ASSYSRDQPQH
TRBV5-6 ASSLNTGTSSTDTQY
TRBV11-2 ASSPGQDSPLH
TRBV11-3 ASSLGSSGGYNEQF
TRBV24-1 ATSESANTGELF
TRBV5-1 ASSLPTPGHLNYGYT
TRBV19 ASSIEGVLTGELF
TRBV9 ASSVNKEGLPGNTIY
TRBV7-2 ASSLRTGAITDTQY
TRBV7-9 ASSFGPRAPYNEQF
TRBV27 ASSLVASTYEQY
TRBV4-1 ASSQEELQHFYGYT
TRBV28 ASSHGLAGVHYNEQF
TRBV4-3 ASSQRDGNSPLH
TRBV5-4 ASSVQGMVYGYT
TRBV7-6 ASSHIMTGVEGYT
TRBV7-9 ASSFGGVGNQPQH
TRBV5-1 ASSWTGGGAPDTQY
TRBV27 ASSLGQSLVNYGYT
TRBV6-5 ASSKQAAYGYT
TRBV11-2 ASSLVGSYQETQY
TRBV6-6 ASSYVSRGGNTIY
TRBV7-9 ASSSRQGVNYGYT
TRBV6-5 ACNLGAHITEAF
TRBV27 ASSYIPDGTGLSPLH
TRBV25-1 ASSESGGARATEAF
TRBV21-1 ASSRPSVRGFADTQY
TRBV2 ATHGLVYGELF